This section outlines one T cell receptor beta chain sequence together with its context. No antigen is known for it. The entry originates in a study of CD8+CD57+ T cells in acquired aplastic anemia. Turning to the study itself: When averaged, DNA from sorted CD4+ and CD8+ cells came to 3 to 4 ug. Study-level results: Sharing between patients and controls was observed for some 27 CD8+ CDR3 sequences.

Genomic DNA templated the TCR beta VDJ and CDR3 profiling. Each CDR3 protein is one row after TCRdb ran MiXCR on the reads. Of 180,000 or so distinct CDR3 sequences listed, roughly half are singletons. The germline gives CDR1 ENHRY, CDR2 SYGVKD. The CDR3 is 11 amino acids. V shed 2 bases and J shed 7 bases, with 5 bases lying between them. The genes are TRBV10-3 and TRBJ1-2, with D unresolved. This TCR came from a human donor in good health. The sample taken for sequencing was sorted CD4+, CD8+, or CD8+CD57+ T cells (not recorded which) from PBMCs. The CDR3 region is CAISERFGYTF. The DNA for the CDR3 is TGTGCCATCAGTGAGCGGTTTGGCTACACCTTC.